This TCR beta chain was observed in a study of tumor-infiltrating lymphocytes in primary liver carcinoma. Study conclusions and caveats: Tumor tissue displayed a significantly greater top-250-clone fraction than blood (p = 0.039).

Starting from 500 ng of total RNA, TCR beta cDNA was produced with a primer in the constant region. Construction of TCR beta libraries relied on three successive nested multiplex PCR rounds employing slightly modified ARM-PCR. Both of the initial two PCR rounds ran for around 9 cycles and employed TRBV1-TRBV30 forward primers alongside a C-beta reverse primer. TCRdb re-called the multiplex PCR reads with MiXCR, one entry per CDR3 protein. This sample has 310,000 or so distinct CDR3 sequences, with almost 65% found just once. Out of unsorted whole blood came the blood RNA, and germline DNA was extracted as well. Collection of around 4 milliliters of peripheral blood took place before surgery. CDR1 WNHNN and CDR2 SYGVQD come from the germline V gene (reference sequence). V lost 2 bases, J lost 5 bases, and 6 bases stayed unmatched. This CDR3 has 14 amino acids. Worth noting for this clonotype: Its antigen is undetermined.

The chain uses TRBV10-1 and TRBJ2-7; 7 bases are a match to TRBD1. Material: peripheral blood. The clonotype was recovered from a man aged 35 to 55 with primary liver carcinoma and hepatitis B virus infection. CDR3 coding DNA: TGCGCCAGCAGTGAGACGACAGGGTTTCACGAGCAGTACTTC. This encodes CASSETTGFHEQYF.